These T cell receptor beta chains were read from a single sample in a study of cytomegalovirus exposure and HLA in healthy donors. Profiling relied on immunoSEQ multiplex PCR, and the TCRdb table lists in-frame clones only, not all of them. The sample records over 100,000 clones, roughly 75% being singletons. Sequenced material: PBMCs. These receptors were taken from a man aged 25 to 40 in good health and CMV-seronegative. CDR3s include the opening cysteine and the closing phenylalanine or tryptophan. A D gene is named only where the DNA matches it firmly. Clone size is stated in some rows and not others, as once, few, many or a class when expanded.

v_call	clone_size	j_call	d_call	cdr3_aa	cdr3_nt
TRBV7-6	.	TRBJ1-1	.	CASSLDGGNTEAFF	TGTGCCAGCAGCTTAGATGGCGGGAACACTGAAGCTTTCTTT
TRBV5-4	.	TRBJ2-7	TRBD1	CASSSIQGGVYEQYF	TGTGCCAGCAGCTCGATACAGGGGGGAGTCTACGAGCAGTACTTC
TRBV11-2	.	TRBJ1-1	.	CASSQAGPEAFF	TGTGCCAGCAGCCAGGCGGGGCCTGAAGCTTTCTTT
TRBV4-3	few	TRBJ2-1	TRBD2	CASSHGGSSYNEQFF	TGCGCCAGCAGCCACGGGGGGAGCTCCTACAATGAGCAGTTCTTC
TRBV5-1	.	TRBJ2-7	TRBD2	CASSLGLAGDEQYF	TGCGCCAGCAGCTTGGGCCTAGCGGGAGACGAGCAGTACTTC
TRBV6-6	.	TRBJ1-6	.	CASSPLLASPLHF	TGTGCCAGCAGTCCGCTTTTGGCTTCACCCCTCCACTTT
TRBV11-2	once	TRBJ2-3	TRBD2	CASSLGPKREAPTDTQYF	TGTGCCAGCAGCTTAGGTCCCAAGCGGGAGGCTCCCACAGATACGCAGTATTTT
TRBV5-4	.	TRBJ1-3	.	CASSLGQRNTIYF	TGTGCCAGCAGCTTGGGGCAGAGAAACACCATATATTTT
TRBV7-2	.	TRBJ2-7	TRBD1	CASSTQGITYEQYF	TGTGCCAGCAGCACACAGGGGATAACCTACGAGCAGTACTTC
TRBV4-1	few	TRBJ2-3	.	CASSQARQGLSTDTQYF	TGCGCCAGCAGCCAAGCTAGGCAGGGCCTTAGCACAGATACGCAGTATTTT
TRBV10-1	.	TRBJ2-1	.	CASSESAGRGEQFF	TGCGCCAGCAGTGAGTCGGCAGGGCGGGGTGAGCAGTTCTTC
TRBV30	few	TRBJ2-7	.	CAWSTPITGLYEQYF	TGTGCCTGGAGTACCCCAATAACAGGCCTGTACGAGCAGTACTTC
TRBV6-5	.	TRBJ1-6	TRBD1	CASSPDRVSSPLHF	TGTGCCAGCAGCCCAGACAGGGTCTCTTCACCCCTCCACTTT
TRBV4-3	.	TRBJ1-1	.	CASSQLPQGGTEAFF	TGCGCCAGCAGCCAACTCCCGCAGGGTGGCACTGAAGCTTTCTTT
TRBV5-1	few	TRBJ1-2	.	CASSVDSRYGYTF	TGCGCCAGCAGCGTTGACAGCCGCTATGGCTACACCTTC
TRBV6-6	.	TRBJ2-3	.	CASRKEGTDTQYF	TGTGCCAGCAGGAAAGAGGGCACAGATACGCAGTATTTT
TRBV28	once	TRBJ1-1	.	CASSLSGRVNTEAFF	TGTGCCAGCAGTTTATCTGGCAGGGTGAACACTGAAGCTTTCTTT
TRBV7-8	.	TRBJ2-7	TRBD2	CASSLGGGAYEQYF	TGTGCCAGCAGCTTAGGGGGGGGTGCCTACGAGCAGTACTTC
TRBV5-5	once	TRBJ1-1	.	CASSQTEAMRSTEAFF	TGTGCCAGCAGCCAGACAGAGGCAATGAGGAGCACTGAAGCTTTCTTT
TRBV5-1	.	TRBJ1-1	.	CASSLTIGGATEAFF	TGCGCCAGCAGCTTGACGATAGGGGGGGCGACTGAAGCTTTCTTT
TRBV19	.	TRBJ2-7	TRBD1	CASSPGTGGAYEQYF	TGTGCCAGTAGCCCGGGGACAGGGGGAGCCTACGAGCAGTACTTC
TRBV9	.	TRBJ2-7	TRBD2	CASSSGGREYEQYF	TGTGCCAGCAGCTCGGGGGGGCGTGAGTACGAGCAGTACTTC
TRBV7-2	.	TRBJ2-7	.	CASSSPGSTYEQYF	TGTGCCAGCAGCTCCCCCGGGTCCACCTACGAGCAGTACTTC
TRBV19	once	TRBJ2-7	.	CASSISRGWGEQYF	TGTGCCAGTAGTATAAGCCGGGGGTGGGGCGAGCAGTACTTC
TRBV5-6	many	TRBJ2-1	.	CASSLLRETYNEQFF	TGTGCCAGCAGCTTGTTGCGGGAAACCTACAATGAGCAGTTCTTC
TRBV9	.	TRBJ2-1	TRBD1	CASSARDRAYNEQFF	TGTGCCAGCAGCGCCCGGGACAGGGCATACAATGAGCAGTTCTTC
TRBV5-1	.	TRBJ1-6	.	CASSLAPEFASPLHF	TGCGCCAGCAGCTTGGCTCCGGAGTTTGCGTCACCCCTCCACTTT
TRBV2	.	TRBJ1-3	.	CASSRLGGGNTIYF	TGTGCCAGCAGTCGTCTCGGGGGGGGAAACACCATATATTTT
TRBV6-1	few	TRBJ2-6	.	CASSEPGSGANVLTF	TGTGCCAGCAGTGAACCAGGGTCTGGGGCCAACGTCCTGACTTTC
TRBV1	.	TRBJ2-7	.	CTSSQDPPGGTYEQYF	TGCACCAGCAGCCAAGATCCCCCAGGGGGTACCTACGAGCAGTACTTC
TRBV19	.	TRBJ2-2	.	CASSKVGGTGELFF	TGTGCCAGTAGTAAAGTGGGGGGCACCGGGGAGCTGTTTTTT
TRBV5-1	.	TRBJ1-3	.	CASHETGTLGNTIYF	TGCGCCAGCCACGAAACCGGGACACTGGGAAACACCATATATTTT
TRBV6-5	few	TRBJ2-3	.	CASRERAALGDTQYF	TGTGCCAGCAGGGAGCGGGCCGCTCTGGGTGATACGCAGTATTTT
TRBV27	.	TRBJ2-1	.	CASSLGQGPYNEQFF	TGTGCCAGCAGTTTAGGTCAGGGCCCCTACAATGAGCAGTTCTTC
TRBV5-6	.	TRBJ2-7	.	CASSFRQAYEQYF	TGTGCCAGCAGCTTTAGACAGGCCTACGAGCAGTACTTC